The rows below give T cell receptor beta chains drawn from one sample of a study of Ad26.COV2.S vaccination and SARS-CoV-2 variants. TCRdb's copy holds only in-frame clones and misses some; the assay was immunoSEQ multiplex PCR. This sample yields some 330,000 clones, of which roughly 88% are seen a single time; about 5% belongs to the top ten. The source was peripheral blood, collected in a trial of Ad26.COV2.S vaccine versus placebo. Source of these receptors: a person between 18 and 65 years old who received the Ad26.COV2.S COVID-19 vaccine or a placebo. Both conserved end residues are part of each CDR3. The D gene is left open where the match is weak. Not every row has a clone size; where given, it reads once, few, many or a size class.

>TRBD1|TRBV5-1|NA|TRBJ1-2
TGCGCCAGCAGCTTGCGGGACAGGGGCCCTTATTTCGCCCCTAACTATGGCTACACCTTC
CASSLRDRGPYFAPNYGYTF
>NA|TRBV24-1|NA|TRBJ2-1
TGTGCCACCAGTGATCACGCCTTAGGCAATGAGCAGTTCTTC
CATSDHALGNEQFF
>NA|TRBV7-2|NA|TRBJ1-2
TGTGCCAGCAGCTTCCCAGGCCGAAACGGACAGCACTATGGCTACACCTTC
CASSFPGRNGQHYGYTF
>TRBD2|TRBV3-1/TRBV3-2|NA|TRBJ2-1
TGTGCCAGCAGCCAAAGACCCAGCGGGGTCTACAATGAGCAGTTCTTC
CASSQRPSGVYNEQFF
>NA|TRBV19|NA|TRBJ1-1
TGTGCCAGTAGGCCCGGCGCCAGGTTGAACACTGAAGCTTTCTTT
CASRPGARLNTEAFF
>TRBD2|TRBV9|NA|TRBJ2-3
TGTGCCAGCAGCGTAGCGTTAGCGGGAGGGGCAGATACGCAGTATTTT
CASSVALAGGADTQYF
>NA|TRBV7-3|once|TRBJ1-3
TGTGCCAGCAGCTCCGCCCCGGGAGGGAAGAAGCGAAACACCATATATTTT
CASSSAPGGKKRNTIYF
>NA|TRBV25-1|NA|TRBJ2-7
TGTGCCAGCAGTGGGGAAGGGGTCGAGCAGTACTTC
CASSGEGVEQYF
>TRBD1|TRBV24-1|NA|TRBJ1-5
TGTGCCACCAGTGATCCACAGGGGACTAATCAGCCCCAGCATTTT
CATSDPQGTNQPQHF
>TRBD2|TRBV7-9|NA|TRBJ2-1
TGTGCCAGCAGCTTAGTTGGGACTAGCAATTCTGAGCAGTTCTTC
CASSLVGTSNSEQFF
>NA|TRBV2|NA|TRBJ2-1
TGTGCCAGCAACCTTGAGAGCTCCTACAATGAGCAGTTCTTC
CASNLESSYNEQFF
>NA|TRBV18|NA|TRBJ1-1
TGTGCCAGCTCACCCCAGGGAGTCGAAGCTTTCTTT
CASSPQGVEAFF
>TRBD2|TRBV27|NA|TRBJ2-1
TGTGCCAGCAGTCAGATAGCGGGAGACTACAATGAGCAGTTCTTC
CASSQIAGDYNEQFF
>TRBD2|TRBV27|NA|TRBJ2-1
TGTGCCAGCCTTTCACTAGCGGGGGGCTACAATGAGCAGTTCTTC
CASLSLAGGYNEQFF
>TRBD2|TRBV29-1|NA|TRBJ2-2
TGCAGCGTGAGGGGGACTAGCGAGGTGCTTGGCACCGGGGAGCTGTTTTTT
CSVRGTSEVLGTGELFF
>NA|TRBV7-2|NA|TRBJ2-1
TGTGCCAGCAGCTTAGCGGTGGGTAATGAGCAGTTCTTC
CASSLAVGNEQFF
>TRBD2|TRBV3-1/TRBV3-2|NA|TRBJ2-3
TGTGCCAGCAGCCCCCAGCTAGCGGGGGGTACAGATACGCAGTATTTT
CASSPQLAGGTDTQYF
>TRBD1|TRBV4-2|NA|TRBJ1-1
TGTGCCAGCAGCCAACCTGGGACAGCTTTGAACACTGAAGCTTTCTTT
CASSQPGTALNTEAFF
>NA|TRBV4-2|NA|TRBJ1-2
TGTGCCAGCAGCCAGGAGACCTGGGACTATGGCTACACCTTC
CASSQETWDYGYTF
>NA|TRBV24-1|NA|TRBJ1-1
TGTGCCACCAGTGCGGGGGGCACTGAAGCTTTCTTT
CATSAGGTEAFF
>TRBD1|TRBV2|few|TRBJ1-5
TGTGCCAGCAGCCAAACAGGGGCTAGCAATCAGCCCCAGCATTTT
CASSQTGASNQPQHF
>NA|TRBV10-1|NA|TRBJ2-1
TGCGCCAGCAGTCCGGTAGGACGCAATGAGCAGTTCTTC
CASSPVGRNEQFF
>NA|TRBV11-3|NA|TRBJ2-5
TGTGCCAGCAGCACCGATTTGCAGACCCAGTACTTC
CASSTDLQTQYF
>NA|TRBV7-6|NA|TRBJ2-1
TGTGCCAGCTCTTTGGAGCACGATGAGCAGTTCTTC
CASSLEHDEQFF
>TRBD2|TRBV13|NA|TRBJ2-3
TGTGCCAGCAGCTCTCCGACTAGCGGGAGTACAGATACGCAGTATTTT
CASSSPTSGSTDTQYF
>NA|TRBV7-2|NA|TRBJ1-5
TGTGCCAGCAGCCCTTATTGGGGGAGACAGCAGCCCCAGCATTTT
CASSPYWGRQQPQHF
>NA|TRBV9|NA|TRBJ1-1
TGTGCCAGCAGCGTAGATCTGGTTAGCGAAGCTTTCTTT
CASSVDLVSEAFF
>TRBD2|TRBV29-1|few|TRBJ2-3
TGCAGCGTTGTCGGGGGGGCCAAAGATACGCAGTATTTT
CSVVGGAKDTQYF
>NA|TRBV6-5|few|TRBJ1-5
TGTGCCAGCAGTTCCCGGGAGGGACCAAATCAGCCCCAGCATTTT
CASSSREGPNQPQHF
>NA|TRBV29-1|NA|TRBJ2-1
TGCAGCGTTGAATACAATGAGCAGTTCTTC
CSVEYNEQFF
>TRBD2|TRBV28|NA|TRBJ2-6
TGTGCCAGCAGATTGGGGGGGGCTGGGGCCAACGTCCTGACTTTC
CASRLGGAGANVLTF
>TRBD1|TRBV25-1|NA|TRBJ2-3
TGTGCCAGCAGTGCTCCGACAGGGTTTTCCCCAGATACGCAGTATTTT
CASSAPTGFSPDTQYF
>NA|TRBV19|NA|TRBJ1-5
TGTGCCAGTAGTATCGTCGGGGAGAGCAATCAGCCCCAGCATTTT
CASSIVGESNQPQHF
>NA|TRBV5-1|NA|TRBJ2-7
TGCGCCAGCAGCCTCGGGGGACGGCCCTACGAGCAGTACTTC
CASSLGGRPYEQYF
>NA|TRBV6-2/TRBV6-3|NA|TRBJ2-1
TGTGCCAGCAGTTACCCCCCCGGGGCTGAGCAGTTCTTC
CASSYPPGAEQFF
>NA|TRBV7-9|once|TRBJ2-5
TGTGCCAGCAGCTTAGGTCTTAGGGAGGAAGAGACCCAGTACTTC
CASSLGLREEETQYF
>NA|TRBV11-2|NA|TRBJ2-1
TGTGCCAGCAGCTTACTATGGAGCCACAATGAGCAGTTCTTC
CASSLLWSHNEQFF
>TRBD2|TRBV28|NA|TRBJ2-3
TGTGCCAGCAGTTCGGGACTAGCCCCAAATACGCAGTATTTT
CASSSGLAPNTQYF
>NA|TRBV28|NA|TRBJ2-2
TGTGCCAGCAGTCCCCTGGCCTTAGCGGTCGGGACGGGGGAGCTGTTTTTT
CASSPLALAVGTGELFF
>NA|TRBV5-6|NA|TRBJ2-1
TGTGCCAGCAGCTTTGGGCAGTTGGCTGAGCAGTTCTTC
CASSFGQLAEQFF
>NA|TRBV11-3|NA|TRBJ1-1
TGTGCCAGCAGCTTGCCGGGAAACAAAGCTTTCTTT
CASSLPGNKAFF
>TRBD2|TRBV29-1|once|TRBJ2-5
TGCAGCGTTGACTCACAGCGGGGGATGTACCAAGAGACCCAGTACTTC
CSVDSQRGMYQETQYF
>NA|TRBV4-3|NA|TRBJ2-1
TGCGCCAGCAGCCAAGATCGGAGTGAATACAATGAGCAGTTCTTC
CASSQDRSEYNEQFF